These 7 T cell receptor beta chains were all obtained from the same sample, sequenced in a study of blood T cell repertoires in COVID-19. TCRdb's table, derived via immunoSEQ multiplex PCR, lists solely in-frame clones and lacks some. The sample has some 390,000 clones, roughly 90% seen once. The specimen was PBMCs or T cells enriched from blood (not recorded which). The receptor set was obtained from a woman aged 25 to 45 who had recovered from COVID-19.

This chain uses TRBV5-1 with TRBJ2-3; tentative D call: TRBD2 (5 bases). The V gene's germline CDR1 is SGHRS and CDR2 YFSETQ. The V end was cut by 1 base, the J end by 0 bases, with 9 bases between. The CDR3 spans 15 residues. CDR3 coding DNA: TGCGCCAGCAGCTTGAGGCGGACTAGCACAGATACGCAGTATTTT. Amino acids: CASSLRRTSTDTQYF.

The rearrangement links TRBV24-1 to TRBJ2-2; a possible D gene is TRBD1 (5 bases). The CDR3 has 15 residues. Trimming removed 3 bases at V and 5 bases at J, with 12 bases between. Germline loops: CDR1 KGHDR, CDR2 SFDVKD. CDR3 DNA sequence: TGTGCCACCAGTGATCCAACAGGTGTGACCGGGGAGCTGTTTTTT. Its translation is CATSDPTGVTGELFF.

The chain combines TRBV4-1 with TRBJ2-7, with TRBD1 as a possible D gene (5 bases). Trimming removed 3 bases from V and 7 bases from J, with 16 bases in between. The germline gives CDR1 MGHRA, CDR2 YSYEKL. This CDR3 contains 14 residues. DNA of the CDR3: TGCGCCAGCAGCCACTCCCAGGGTCTAATGGAGCAGTACTTC. This translates into CASSHSQGLMEQYF.

The chain couples TRBV27 to TRBJ2-1, with TRBD1 matching 7 bases. The length of the CDR3 is 14 residues. Germline CDR1 MNHEY, CDR2 SMNVEV (reference sequence). J was trimmed by 11 bases and V by 3 bases; bases with no gene match: 10. CDR3 bases: TGTGCCAGCAGTTTTGAAGGGGGCAGACCCAAGCAGTTCTTC. Translated, it gives CASSFEGGRPKQFF.

The rearrangement joins TRBV20-1 to TRBJ2-1; TRBD1 aligns across 9 bases. Germline lookup yields CDR1 DFQATT and CDR2 SNEGSKA (reference sequence). This CDR3 contains 16 residues. The V gene end was trimmed by 4 bases and the J gene end by 0 bases; junction bases not matched to a gene: 7. This CDR3 reads CSANDRGASSYNEQFF. CDR3 DNA: TGCAGTGCTAATGACAGGGGGGCCAGCTCCTACAATGAGCAGTTCTTC.

The rearrangement uses TRBV21-1 and TRBJ2-7; the table's D gene call, TRBD1, was not cross checked with the DNA. TRBV21-1 is a pseudogene. There are 15 residues in the CDR3. The CDR3 is CASSKARDRDYEQYF. In nucleotides, the CDR3 is TGTGCCAGCAGCAAAGCGCGTGACAGAGACTACGAGCAGTACTTC.

This clone appeared a single time. The chain is built from TRBV18 and TRBJ2-3; possible D gene TRBD1, 5 bases. This CDR3 has 13 amino acids. Trimming removed 2 bases at V and 4 bases at J, with 7 bases between. Germline V CDR1 and CDR2: KGHSH, LQKENI. CDR3 residues: CASSPSRADTQYF. Here the CDR3 DNA reads TGTGCCAGCTCACCATCCAGGGCAGATACGCAGTATTTT.